The T cell receptor (beta chain) under discussion was sequenced for a study of blood T cell repertoires in COVID-19. About the study: PBMCs, B-cell-depleted T cells, or T cells provided the cDNA or gDNA that made up the material.

The CDR3 contains 17 residues. The germline CDR1 and CDR2 sequences are SGHRS and YFSETQ. J lost 1 base, V lost 0 bases, and 7 bases had no gene match. TCRdb's table, derived via immunoSEQ multiplex PCR, lists solely in-frame clones and lacks some. Altogether about 68,000 clones are present, 84% being singletons, with the ten largest covering approximately 8.8%. The genes are TRBV5-1 and TRBJ2-7; 10 positions match TRBD2. Sequencing used peripheral blood. The clonotype comes from a man in his fifties or sixties with active COVID-19. This chain's CDR3 is CASSLAPPSGGSYEQYF. DNA of the CDR3: TGCGCCAGCAGCTTGGCACCCCCTAGCGGGGGTTCCTACGAGCAGTACTTC.